These T cell receptor beta chains were read from a single sample in a study of shared clonotypes between healthy human individuals. Data came from immunoSEQ multiplex PCR; TCRdb stores just in-frame clones and leaves some out. The profile shows hundreds of thousands of clones, roughly 96% of them singletons. Sequencing was performed on naive CD8+ T cells sorted from blood. Receptors were obtained from a woman in her 30s in good health. Both conserved end residues are part of each CDR3. Each record gives: J gene, CDR3 length, clone size, D gene, V gene, CDR3 DNA, CDR3 protein. The D gene is left open where the match is weak. Not every row has a clone size; where given, it reads once, few, many or a size class.

TRBJ1-1,18,NA,NA,TRBV19,TGTGCCAGTAGTATCGGACTTACTTTTTTTAGCCAGGACACTGAAGCTTTCTTT,CASSIGLTFFSQDTEAFF
TRBJ2-7,11,NA,NA,TRBV2,TGTGCCAGCCGCCGTTCCTACGAGCAGTACTTC,CASRRSYEQYF
TRBJ2-3,14,NA,NA,TRBV27,TGTGCCAGCAGTTTGACTATCCCCACAGATACGCAGTATTTT,CASSLTIPTDTQYF
TRBJ2-1,20,NA,NA,TRBV1,TGCACCAGCAGCCAAGATCGTCTGGCTAGCGGGACTAATGCATCCAATGAGCAGTTCTTC,CTSSQDRLASGTNASNEQFF
TRBJ2-7,12,NA,NA,TRBV25-1,TGTGCCAGCCTTTCGCAGGGGCGGGAGCAGTACTTC,CASLSQGREQYF
TRBJ2-7,14,NA,TRBD2,TRBV5-4,TGTGCCAGCAGCTTGTGGGGGGGGAGGTACGAGCAGTACTTC,CASSLWGGRYEQYF
TRBJ2-7,13,NA,TRBD1,TRBV27,TGTGCCAGCAGTTTTGGGACAGGCTACGAGCAGTACTTC,CASSFGTGYEQYF
TRBJ1-5,14,once,TRBD1,TRBV5-1,TGCGCCAGCAGCTTGTCAGGGGGCAGTCAGCCCCAGCATTTT,CASSLSGGSQPQHF
TRBJ2-2,17,NA,TRBD2,TRBV6-1,TGTGCCAGCAGTGGCGAAGGACTAGCGGGAGGCACCGGGGAGCTGTTTTTT,CASSGEGLAGGTGELFF
TRBJ1-5,13,NA,NA,TRBV10-2,TGCGCCAGCACCACTAACCGGGCTCAGCCCCAGCATTTT,CASTTNRAQPQHF
TRBJ2-7,13,NA,NA,TRBV7-9,TGTGCCAGCAGCTTAGGAGGGATCTACGAGCAGTACTTC,CASSLGGIYEQYF
TRBJ1-2,10,NA,NA,TRBV2,TGTGCCGCGGACAGTGATGGCTACACCTTC,CAADSDGYTF
TRBJ2-5,13,once,NA,TRBV7-9,TGTGCCAGCAGCTCAGACAGCCAAGAGACCCAGTACTTC,CASSSDSQETQYF
TRBJ1-2,14,NA,NA,TRBV9,TGTGCCAGCAGCGTAGGTCGGGGGGACTATGGCTACACCTTC,CASSVGRGDYGYTF
TRBJ2-7,14,once,NA,TRBV11-3,TGTGCCAGCAGCTTAGGGACGGCTTCCTACGAGCAGTACTTC,CASSLGTASYEQYF
TRBJ2-7,15,NA,TRBD2,TRBV4-1,TGCGCCAGCAGCCCCCGACTAGCGATTACCTACGAGCAGTACTTC,CASSPRLAITYEQYF